This passage covers 30 T cell receptor beta chains from one sample sequenced in a study of immune evolution from preneoplasia to lung adenocarcinoma. Profiling relied on immunoSEQ multiplex PCR, and the TCRdb table lists in-frame clones only, not all of them. The sample lists 25,000 to 30,000 clones; approximately 69% were seen once. The specimen was FFPE invasive lung adenocarcinoma tissue. These receptors were taken from a person in their 60s with invasive lung adenocarcinoma. Some clones in this sample may be carry-over from other donors' samples.

The chain recombines TRBV10-2 with TRBJ2-7; D not certain. V shed 6 bases and J shed 2 bases, with 5 bases lying between them. From germline, CDR1 is WSHSY and CDR2 SAAADI. The CDR3 length is 11 residues. CDR3 amino acids: CASRGTYEQYF. The CDR3 coding sequence is TGCGCCAGCAGAGGGACCTACGAGCAGTACTTC.

The rearrangement links TRBV27 to TRBJ2-7; D unclear. CDR3 length: 12 amino acids. V lost 0 bases and J 9 bases, leaving 9 bases between the germline ends. Germline CDR1 MNHEY, CDR2 SMNVEV (reference sequence). As DNA, the CDR3 is TGTGCCAGCAGTTTATCTGGGTTCGGGCAGTACTTC. It is translated as CASSLSGFGQYF.

This clone has more than one count but fewer than ten. The chain uses TRBV28 and TRBJ2-5; D is uncertain. The V and J ends lost 6 bases and 9 bases respectively, with 20 bases between them. Per germline, CDR1 MDHEN and CDR2 SYDVKM. The CDR3 loop spans 14 amino acids. The CDR3 nucleotides are TGTGCCAGCAGGTTACTTAACGGGCAACGGGCCCAGTACTTC. Translation gives CASRLLNGQRAQYF.

The chain has TRBV5-8 and TRBJ1-2; perhaps TRBD1 as D (5 bases). The CDR3 runs 11 residues. Germline-derived CDR1 and CDR2 are SGHTS and YDEGEE. Trimming pared 7 bases from V and 5 bases from J, leaving 9 bases between. CDR3 in amino acids: CASSQGYGYTF. In DNA form, the CDR3 reads TGTGCCAGCTCGCAGGGTTATGGCTACACCTTC.

This CDR3 is CASSYHLTGTTEAFF. The CDR3 coding sequence is TGTGCCAGCAGTTACCATTTGACAGGGACCACTGAAGCTTTCTTT. This chain uses TRBV6-5 with TRBJ1-1; TRBD1 agrees at 7 bases. After removal of 2 bases from V and 4 bases from J, the junction contained 7 bases not matched to a gene. The CDR3 length is 15 residues. Per the germline V gene, CDR1 is MNHEY and CDR2 is SVGAGI.

The gene calls are TRBV28 and TRBJ1-1; D is ambiguous. The V and J ends lost 6 bases and 4 bases respectively, with 9 bases between them. CDR3 size: 12 residues. Germline CDR1 is MDHEN and CDR2 is SYDVKM. CDR3 in DNA: TGTGCCAGCAGGTCCCAAACCACTGAAGCTTTCTTT. Protein product: CASRSQTTEAFF.

The chain has TRBV6-5 and TRBJ2-7, with TRBD1 matching over 7 bases. Germline trimming cut 3 bases from V and 2 bases from J; bases unmatched to any gene: 4. Germline lookup yields CDR1 MNHEY and CDR2 SVGAGI. The CDR3 has 14 residues. The CDR3, as DNA: TGTGCCAGCAGTTATACAGGGGTGACCTACGAGCAGTACTTC. Residues: CASSYTGVTYEQYF.

The chain couples TRBV28 to TRBJ2-1; D gene ambiguous. The CDR3 is made up of 11 amino acids. The germline V gene encodes CDR1 MDHEN and CDR2 SYDVKM. The V end was cut by 6 bases, the J end by 3 bases, with 3 bases between. The chain's CDR3 is CASSYYNEQFF. CDR3 nucleotides: TGTGCCAGCAGCTACTACAATGAGCAGTTCTTC.

The V gene is TRBV9, the J gene TRBJ2-2, with 7 bases fitting TRBD1. Germline V CDR1 and CDR2: SGDLS, YYNGEE. Trimming cost V 4 bases and J 4 bases; bases outside gene matches: 4. CDR3 length: 14 amino acids. As DNA, the CDR3 is TGTGCCAGCAGCCCTCGGACAGGCACCGGGGAGCTGTTTTTT. Translating gives CASSPRTGTGELFF.

The gene calls are TRBV28 and TRBJ2-2; TRBD1 aligns across 11 bases. Per germline, CDR1 MDHEN and CDR2 SYDVKM. The CDR3 is 17 amino acids. V lost 0 bases and J lost 5; bases outside the gene matches: 5. Here the CDR3 DNA reads TGTGCCAGCAGTTTATGGAAGGGACAGGGGGGTACCGGGGAGCTGTTTTTT. This gives the protein CASSLWKGQGGTGELFF.

This clone came up once. The chain joins TRBV7-9 to TRBJ2-1; 7 bases align to TRBD2. This CDR3 is 16 amino acids long. The ends lost 0 bases at V and 6 bases at J; junction bases unmatched: 8. Germline loops: CDR1 SEHNR, CDR2 FQNEAQ (reference sequence). Here the CDR3 DNA reads TGTGCCAGCAGCTTAGCGACTAGCACCCGGGGCAATGAGCAGTTCTTC. It encodes CASSLATSTRGNEQFF.

This clone has only a few counts. The rearrangement joins TRBV7-6 to TRBJ2-2; TRBD2 agrees at 13 bases. This CDR3 has 15 amino acids. V lost 4 bases, J lost 8 bases, and 4 bases stayed unmatched. The germline V gene encodes CDR1 SGHVS and CDR2 FNYEAQ. CDR3 DNA sequence: TGTGCCAGCAGCTCGGGGACTAGCGGGATGGGGGAGCTGTTTTTT. It codes for CASSSGTSGMGELFF.

V is TRBV6-1 and J is TRBJ1-1; TRBD1 aligns across 9 bases. This CDR3 comprises 14 residues. Per the germline V gene, CDR1 is MNHNS and CDR2 is SASEGT. J gave up 11 bases and V 4 bases, and 11 bases lay outside the gene matches. CDR3 bases: TGTGCCAGCAGTGGGGGGACAGGGAGTACAAGGGCTTTCTTT. It codes for CASSGGTGSTRAFF.

The chain links TRBV10-3 to TRBJ1-5; 7 bases line up with TRBD1. Germline V CDR1 and CDR2: ENHRY, SYGVKD. Unmatched junction bases numbered 10, after V lost 8 bases and J lost 3 bases. The CDR3 has 15 residues. The CDR3 nucleotides read TGTGCCATCGGGGCAGGGGGAGTCTTCAATCAGCCCCAGCATTTT. This encodes CAIGAGGVFNQPQHF.

The CDR3 sequence: CASKLREFNEQFF. The CDR3 region has the DNA TGTGCCAGCAAGCTGCGGGAATTCAATGAGCAGTTCTTC. The V call is TRBV9, the J call TRBJ2-1; TRBD2 is a possible D gene (6 bases). Per the germline V gene, CDR1 is SGDLS and CDR2 is YYNGEE. V was pared by 6 bases and J by 6 bases, with 13 bases between. The CDR3 sequence is 13 residues long.

This clone was counted once. The rearrangement uses TRBV18 and TRBJ2-1; the D gene could be TRBD1 or TRBD2 (5 bases each). The CDR3 is 14 residues long. V lost 4 bases and J lost 10, with 17 bases in between. Germline assignment: CDR1 KGHSH and CDR2 LQKENI. CDR3 bases: TGTGCCAGCTCACTCGGACTCCTGGGGGAGGAGCAGTTCTTC. It encodes CASSLGLLGEEQFF.

In its sample, this clone ranks as medium-sized. The chain combines TRBV7-8 with TRBJ2-6; D might be TRBD1 (5 bases). The V end was cut by 7 bases, the J end by 0 bases, with 10 bases between. The CDR3 contains 15 residues. CDR1 is SGHVS and CDR2 is FQNEAQ in the germline V gene. The CDR3 here is CASTKRGSGANVLTF. For the CDR3, the DNA is TGTGCCAGCACCAAAAGGGGCTCTGGGGCCAACGTCCTGACTTTC.

The J gene is TRBJ2-1, the V gene TRBV10-3, with 8 bases identical to TRBD1. The CDR3 has 15 amino acids. V was clipped by 6 bases and J by 4 bases; unmatched bases: 8. From germline, CDR1 is ENHRY and CDR2 SYGVKD. In DNA form, the CDR3 reads TGTGCCATCAGGGCCGGGACAGGCGCTTACAATGAGCAGTTCTTC. Protein product: CAIRAGTGAYNEQFF.

This clone was picked up a small number of times. The chain recombines TRBV12-5 with TRBJ2-1; 7 bases are shared with TRBD1. Germline assignment: CDR1 LGHNT and CDR2 FRNRAP. The CDR3 runs to 15 residues. V gave up 6 bases and J gave up 1 base; unmatched junction bases: 6. The CDR3 bases are TGTGCTAGTGGCCAGGGACAGAGTTCCTACAATGAGCAGTTCTTC. Translation gives CASGQGQSSYNEQFF.

The V and J genes are TRBV4-2 and TRBJ2-1; unclear D gene. V shed 0 bases and J shed 3 bases, with 6 bases lying between them. In germline, CDR1 is LGHNA, CDR2 YNFKEQ. The CDR3 spans 14 residues. In DNA, the CDR3 is TGTGCCAGCAGCCAAGAAAGTTACTACAATGAGCAGTTCTTC. The encoded protein is CASSQESYYNEQFF.

The CDR3 DNA reads TGTGCCAGCAGCACACTAGCGGGAAACACCGGGGAGCTGTTTTTT. Translation gives CASSTLAGNTGELFF. This chain links TRBV7-3 with TRBJ2-2, with 10 positions matching TRBD2. Germline CDR1 reads SGHTA; CDR2 reads FQGTGA. CDR3 size: 15 residues. J was trimmed by 2 bases and V by 5 bases; bases with no gene match: 2. Variable domain in full (rest from reference TRBV7-3 and TRBJ2-2): GAGVSQTPSNKVTEKGKYVELRCDPISGHTALYWYRQSLGQGPEFLIYFQGTGAADDSGLPNDRFFAVRPEGSVSTLKIQRTERGDSAVYLCASSTLAGNTGELFFGEGSRLTVL.

The V and J genes are TRBV14 and TRBJ2-1; D remains unclear. V lost 3 bases, J lost 7 bases, and 16 bases lay in between. Germline V lookup: CDR1 SGHDN, CDR2 FVKESK. The CDR3 is 15 residues long. In nucleotides, the CDR3 is TGTGCCAGCAGCCATTGGGCGAGAAACGGTAATGAGCAGTTCTTC. This codes for CASSHWARNGNEQFF.

The genes are TRBV4-1 and TRBJ2-1; D perhaps matches TRBD2 (6 bases). Germline V CDR1 and CDR2: MGHRA, YSYEKL. CDR3 size: 15 residues. The V end was cut by 2 bases, the J end by 6 bases, with 14 bases between. DNA for the CDR3: TGCGCCAGCAGCCAAATGACGGGAGTGGTCAATGAGCAGTTCTTC. As protein: CASSQMTGVVNEQFF.

The chain combines TRBV7-3 with TRBJ2-4; 9 nucleotides align to TRBD1. V lost 1 base to trimming and J lost 2 bases; unmatched junction nucleotides: 6. This CDR3 is 17 amino acids long. CDR1 is SGHTA, CDR2 FQGTGA, per germline. The CDR3 bases are TGTGCCAGCAGCTTAATGCACGGACAGGGGCCCAAAAACATTCAGTACTTC. Its protein is CASSLMHGQGPKNIQYF.

The chain carries TRBV7-2 and TRBJ2-7; the match to TRBD1 covers 12 bases. V lost 2 bases to trimming and J lost 4 bases; unmatched junction nucleotides: 9. CDR3 length: 17 residues. The germline V gene encodes CDR1 SGHTA and CDR2 FQGNSA. CDR3 DNA sequence: TGTGCCAGCAGCTTACGCCCGGGACAGGGGGCACGGTACGAGCAGTACTTC. Translated, it gives CASSLRPGQGARYEQYF.

The rearrangement uses TRBV7-9 and TRBJ1-1, with no clear D. The germline V and J ends were trimmed by 4 bases and 4 bases, with 16 bases remaining between them. Germline values: CDR1 SEHNR, CDR2 FQNEAQ (reference sequence). CDR3 length: 15 amino acids. The CDR3 loop is CASSSPGAWGTEAFF. In nucleotides, the CDR3 is TGTGCCAGCAGCTCGCCGGGAGCCTGGGGCACTGAAGCTTTCTTT.

The J gene is TRBJ2-7, the V gene TRBV4-2; 13 nucleotides match TRBD2. V dropped 1 base and J dropped 3; count of bases not matched to a gene: 6. CDR1 LGHNA and CDR2 YNFKEQ come from the germline V gene. The length of the CDR3 is 17 residues. CDR3 residues: CASSQVSGTSGNYEQYF. The CDR3 nucleotides read TGTGCCAGCAGCCAAGTTTCGGGGACTAGCGGGAACTACGAGCAGTACTTC.

V and J are TRBV19 and TRBJ2-3; D ambiguous. Germline values: CDR1 LNHDA, CDR2 SQIVND (reference sequence). The CDR3 has 17 amino acids. V was cut by 4 bases and J by 1 base, with 18 bases left in between. The CDR3, as DNA: TGTGCCAGTAGTAAGAACCCCTTTTCCGGACGCACAGATACGCAGTATTTT. As protein: CASSKNPFSGRTDTQYF.

The chain carries TRBV4-1 and TRBJ2-5; no firm D call. The CDR3 has 13 amino acids. Germline assignment: CDR1 MGHRA and CDR2 YSYEKL. V dropped 2 bases and J dropped 1 base, with 5 bases sitting between them. The CDR3 spells CASSQRPQETQYF. The CDR3 nucleotides read TGCGCCAGCAGCCAACGGCCCCAAGAGACCCAGTACTTC.

V usage is TRBV18 and J usage is TRBJ2-7; no reliable D call. This CDR3 contains 14 residues. V was pared by 6 bases and J by 4 bases, with 16 bases between. Germline CDR1 reads KGHSH; CDR2 reads LQKENI. In DNA form, the CDR3 reads TGTGCCAGCTCCCCCGAGAAAGTCCCTTACGAGCAGTACTTC. Translation: CASSPEKVPYEQYF. Filled out from reference TRBV18 and TRBJ2-7, the complete variable domain reads NAGVMQNPRHLVRRRGQEARLRCSPMKGHSHVYWYRQLPEEGLKFMVYLQKENIIDESGMPKERFSAEFPKEGPSILRIQQVVRGDSAAYFCASSPEKVPYEQYFGPGTRLTVT.